Listed here are 18 T cell receptor beta chains from one sample, sequenced in a study of T-cell memory formation after mild COVID-19. MiXCR, applied by TCRdb to the 5' RACE reads, yields one record per CDR3 protein. The sample has around 400,000 distinct CDR3 sequences, approximately 24% seen once. Sequencing input: PBMCs or a T cell subset sorted from them (not recorded which). The source is an adult woman who had mild COVID-19 (a few samples of this study predate the infection). Cell type and time point are not known.

This chain joins TRBV9 and TRBJ1-3, with a weak D call TRBD1 (6 bases). The V gene lost 0 bases and the J gene lost 4 bases, with 14 bases spanning the gap. CDR1 and CDR2 (germline): SGDLS, YYNGEE. This CDR3 region has 16 residues. CDR3 loop: CASSVDAGAEGNTIYF. CDR3 DNA sequence: TGTGCCAGCAGCGTAGATGCGGGGGCTGAGGGAAACACCATATATTTT.

This clonotype was found a few times. This rearrangement joins TRBV12-3 or TRBV12-4 to TRBJ1-1; D is uncertain. The CDR3 loop spans 15 amino acids. Trimming left V 7 bases short and J 5 bases short, with 20 bases between. The CDR3, as DNA: TGTGCCAGCACCCCACAAGACATAATAGGGACTGAAGCTTTCTTT. Protein product: CASTPQDIIGTEAFF.

CDR3 residues: CASTSHSSGRANEQFF. The CDR3, as DNA: TGTGCCAGCACCAGCCACTCTAGCGGGAGAGCCAATGAGCAGTTCTTC. This chain uses TRBV27 with TRBJ2-1; TRBD2 matches at 10 bases. Unmatched junction bases numbered 12, after V lost 7 bases and J lost 6 bases. Germline loops: CDR1 MNHEY, CDR2 SMNVEV (reference sequence). CDR3 length equals 16 residues.

V is TRBV7-9 and J is TRBJ2-7; maybe TRBD2 (5 bases). In germline, CDR1 is SEHNR, CDR2 FQNEAQ (reference sequence). The CDR3 consists of 15 residues. V dropped 9 bases and J dropped 0 bases, with 18 bases sitting between them. This chain's CDR3 is CASSEDLILSYEQYF. CDR3 nucleotide sequence: TGTGCCAGTTCGGAGGACCTAATCCTCTCCTACGAGCAGTACTTC.

The rearrangement links TRBV18 to TRBJ1-2; 12 positions match TRBD1. The junction had 10 bases not matched to a gene; V was cut back by 0 bases and J by 5 bases. CDR1 KGHSH and CDR2 LQKENI come from the germline V gene. There are 18 residues in the CDR3. CDR3 sequence reads: CASSPPSMGQGAKYGYTF. CDR3 nucleotide sequence: TGTGCCAGCTCACCACCAAGTATGGGACAGGGGGCGAAATATGGCTACACCTTC.

This clonotype has just a few counts. This chain joins TRBV7-9 and TRBJ1-2, with D hard to call. The CDR3 has 13 amino acids. V dropped 6 bases and J dropped 0 bases, with 8 bases sitting between them. From germline, CDR1 is SEHNR and CDR2 FQNEAQ (reference sequence). For the CDR3, the DNA is TGTGCCAGCAGGGGCGGAACTAACTATGGCTACACCTTC. Amino acids: CASRGGTNYGYTF.

This clonotype was seen a handful of times. The V gene is TRBV20-1, the J gene TRBJ1-5; D not certain. Trimming took 3 bases from V and 0 from J, leaving 9 bases between them. CDR3 length: 14 amino acids. The germline CDR1 and CDR2 sequences are DFQATT and SNEGSKA (reference sequence). DNA for the CDR3: TGCAGTGCTAGGATCACTTCTAGCAATCAGCCCCAGCATTTT. This sequence encodes CSARITSSNQPQHF.

The count of this clonotype is one. This rearrangement joins TRBV18 to TRBJ1-5; TRBD1 is a possible D gene (5 bases). CDR3 length: 16 amino acids. V lost 6 bases to trimming and J lost 0 bases, with 15 bases between them. Germline V lookup: CDR1 KGHSH, CDR2 LQKENI. Written as DNA, the CDR3 is TGTGCCAGCTCCCCCGGGGGAGGACTTAGCAATCAGCCCCAGCATTTT. Translation gives CASSPGGGLSNQPQHF.

This sequence joins TRBV12-3 or TRBV12-4 and TRBJ2-5, with 11 bases that match TRBD2. V was clipped by 6 bases and J by 4 bases; unmatched bases: 13. The CDR3 contains 17 residues. The CDR3 nucleotides read TGTGCCAGCAGCTCTTGGTCTAGCGGGGGGAAGGGAGAGACCCAGTACTTC. This encodes CASSSWSSGGKGETQYF.

The chain combines TRBV20-1 with TRBJ2-7, with 8 bases lining up with TRBD2. CDR3 length equals 13 residues. CDR1 and CDR2 (germline): DFQATT, SNEGSKA (reference sequence). J was trimmed by 3 bases and V by 3 bases; bases with no gene match: 4. The CDR3 loop reads CSASGLADYEQYF. The CDR3 coding sequence is TGCAGTGCTAGTGGACTAGCCGACTACGAGCAGTACTTC.

This chain uses TRBV5-1 with TRBJ2-4, with D uncertain. V lost 0 bases to trimming and J lost 5 bases, with 6 bases between them. The CDR3 length is 13 residues. The germline V gene has CDR1 SGHRS and CDR2 YFSETQ. The CDR3 DNA sequence: TGCGCCAGCAGCTTGGAGCAGGAAAACATTCAGTACTTC. It specifies CASSLEQENIQYF.

The chain couples TRBV19 to TRBJ2-7; the D gene is possibly TRBD2 (5 bases). Trimming shortened V by 6 bases and J by 2 bases, and 17 bases separated the two germline ends. This CDR3 region has 15 residues. Germline values: CDR1 LNHDA, CDR2 SQIVND (reference sequence). This chain's CDR3 is CASSPEERATYEQYF. In DNA, the CDR3 is TGTGCCAGTAGCCCCGAGGAGAGGGCCACCTACGAGCAGTACTTC.

The chain links TRBV7-2 to TRBJ2-5, with a tentative D call TRBD1 (6 bases). Deletions cut 6 bases from V and 5 bases from J, with 13 bases between. CDR3 length: 13 amino acids. CDR1 and CDR2 from the germline V gene are SGHTA and FQGNSA. The CDR3 region is CASRSTGTETQYF. As DNA, the CDR3 is TGTGCCAGCAGATCCACAGGGACGGAGACCCAGTACTTC.

V and J are TRBV6-5 and TRBJ2-2; D possibly matches TRBD1 or TRBD2 (5 bases each). V was cut by 0 bases and J by 0 bases, with 17 bases left in between. The CDR3 is 19 residues long. CDR1 is MNHEY, CDR2 SVGAGI, per germline. CDR3 nucleotide sequence: TGTGCCAGCAGTTACTCGATTATCGGGGCTAGGGCGAACACCGGGGAGCTGTTTTTT. It translates to CASSYSIIGARANTGELFF.

The genes are TRBV6-1 and TRBJ2-1, with a tentative D call TRBD2 (5 bases). CDR1 and CDR2 from the germline V gene are MNHNS and SASEGT. The CDR3 runs to 15 residues. The germline V and J ends were trimmed by 8 bases and 8 bases, with 22 bases remaining between them. CDR3 sequence: CASGPLRYSSDEQFF. DNA for the CDR3: TGTGCCAGCGGACCTCTTAGATATAGTAGCGATGAGCAGTTCTTC.

This clonotype came up a few times. V gene TRBV9 combines with J gene TRBJ2-7; TRBD2 agrees at 10 bases. V trimming: 3 bases; J trimming: 6 bases; junction bases outside the gene matches: 9. The V gene's germline CDR1 is SGDLS and CDR2 YYNGEE. CDR3 length equals 15 residues. In DNA, the CDR3 is TGTGCCAGCAGCGCAGTAGCGGGGGGCCTTGTCGAGCAGTACTTC. This encodes CASSAVAGGLVEQYF.

CDR3 protein: CASSELDISSPQHF. CDR3 sequence (DNA): TGTGCCAGCAGTGAACTTGACATATCGTCGCCCCAGCATTTT. The chain couples TRBV2 to TRBJ1-5; no definite D call. There are 14 residues in the CDR3. The germline V gene encodes CDR1 SNHLY and CDR2 FYNNEI. Trimming removed 2 bases at V and 9 bases at J, with 14 bases between.

This clonotype came up a few times. V gene TRBV5-1 combines with J gene TRBJ2-5; D could derive from TRBD1 or TRBD2 (7 bases each). This CDR3 has 14 residues. The V end was cut by 4 bases, the J end by 3 bases, with 13 bases between. CDR1 is SGHRS and CDR2 is YFSETQ in the germline V gene. The CDR3 coding sequence is TGCGCCAGCAGCCGGGGGGACAGTGAAGAGACCCAGTACTTC. Translated: CASSRGDSEETQYF.